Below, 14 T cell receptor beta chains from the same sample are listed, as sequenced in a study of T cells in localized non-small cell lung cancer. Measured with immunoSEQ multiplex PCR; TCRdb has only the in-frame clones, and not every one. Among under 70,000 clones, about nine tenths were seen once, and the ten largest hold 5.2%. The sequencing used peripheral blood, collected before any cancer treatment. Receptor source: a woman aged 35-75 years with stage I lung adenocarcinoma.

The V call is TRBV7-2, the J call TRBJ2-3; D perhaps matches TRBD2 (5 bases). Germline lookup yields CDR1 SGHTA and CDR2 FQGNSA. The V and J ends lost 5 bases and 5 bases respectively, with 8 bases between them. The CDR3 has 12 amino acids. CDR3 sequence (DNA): TGTGCCAGCAGCCCCAGCGGAGATACGCAGTATTTT. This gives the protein CASSPSGDTQYF.

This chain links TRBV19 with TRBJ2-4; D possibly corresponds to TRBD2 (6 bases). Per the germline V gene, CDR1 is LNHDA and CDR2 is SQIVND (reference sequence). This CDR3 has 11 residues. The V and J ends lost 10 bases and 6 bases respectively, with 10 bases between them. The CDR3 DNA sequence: TGTGCCACAAGGGACTTAAACATTCAGTACTTC. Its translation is CATRDLNIQYF.

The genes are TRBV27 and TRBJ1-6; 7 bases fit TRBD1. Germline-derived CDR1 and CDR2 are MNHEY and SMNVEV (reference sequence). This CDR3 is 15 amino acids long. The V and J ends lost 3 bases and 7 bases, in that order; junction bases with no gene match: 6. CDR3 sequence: CASSFNRQGNSPLHF. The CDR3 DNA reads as TGTGCCAGCAGTTTTAATCGACAGGGAAATTCACCCCTCCACTTT.

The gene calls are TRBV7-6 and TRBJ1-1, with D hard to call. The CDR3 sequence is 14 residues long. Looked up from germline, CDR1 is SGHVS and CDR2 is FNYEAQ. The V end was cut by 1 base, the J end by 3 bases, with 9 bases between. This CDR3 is CASSLVVGDTEAFF. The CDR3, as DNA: TGTGCCAGCAGCTTAGTAGTCGGGGACACTGAAGCTTTCTTT.

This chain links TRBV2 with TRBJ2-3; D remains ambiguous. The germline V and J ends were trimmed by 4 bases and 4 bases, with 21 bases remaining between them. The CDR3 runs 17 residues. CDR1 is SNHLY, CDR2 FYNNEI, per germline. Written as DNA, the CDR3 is TGTGCCAGCAGTGCGGGTCGGGCCCCCCGGCAGGCAGATACGCAGTATTTT. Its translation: CASSAGRAPRQADTQYF.

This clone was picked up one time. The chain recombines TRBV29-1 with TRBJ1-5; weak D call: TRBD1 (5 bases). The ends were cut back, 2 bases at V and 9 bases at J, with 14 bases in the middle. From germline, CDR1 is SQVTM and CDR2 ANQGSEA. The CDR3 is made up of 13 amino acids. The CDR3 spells CSVETGGSAPQHF. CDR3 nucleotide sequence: TGCAGCGTTGAAACCGGGGGGTCCGCGCCCCAGCATTTT.

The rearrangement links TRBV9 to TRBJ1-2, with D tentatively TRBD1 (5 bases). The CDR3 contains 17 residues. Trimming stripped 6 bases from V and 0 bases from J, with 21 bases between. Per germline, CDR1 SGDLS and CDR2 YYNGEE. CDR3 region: CASTLLWDPNTNYGYTF. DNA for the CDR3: TGTGCCAGCACTCTCCTCTGGGACCCAAATACTAACTATGGCTACACCTTC.

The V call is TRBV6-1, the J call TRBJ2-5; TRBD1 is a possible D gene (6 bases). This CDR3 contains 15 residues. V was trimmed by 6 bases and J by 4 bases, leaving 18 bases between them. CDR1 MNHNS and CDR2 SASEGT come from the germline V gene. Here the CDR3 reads CASRSTGRVGETQYF. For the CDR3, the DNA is TGTGCCAGCAGGAGTACAGGGCGGGTAGGAGAGACCCAGTACTTC.

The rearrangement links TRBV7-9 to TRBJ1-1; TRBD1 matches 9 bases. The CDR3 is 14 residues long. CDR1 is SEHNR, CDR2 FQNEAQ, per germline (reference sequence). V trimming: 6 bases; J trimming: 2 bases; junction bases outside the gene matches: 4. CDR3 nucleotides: TGTGCCAGCAGTGGGACAGGGAAAAACACTGAAGCTTTCTTT. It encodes CASSGTGKNTEAFF.

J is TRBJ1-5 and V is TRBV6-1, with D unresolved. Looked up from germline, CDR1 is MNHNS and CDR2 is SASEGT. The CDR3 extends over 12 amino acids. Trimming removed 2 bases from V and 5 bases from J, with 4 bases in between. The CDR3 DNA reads TGTGCCAGCAGTGAACTCGATCAGCCCCAGCATTTT. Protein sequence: CASSELDQPQHF.

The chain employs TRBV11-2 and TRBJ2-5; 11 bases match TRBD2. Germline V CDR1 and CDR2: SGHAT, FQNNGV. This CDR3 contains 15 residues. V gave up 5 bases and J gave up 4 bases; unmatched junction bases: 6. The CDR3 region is CASSPRLAGTETQYF. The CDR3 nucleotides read TGTGCCAGCAGCCCCCGACTAGCGGGGACAGAGACCCAGTACTTC.

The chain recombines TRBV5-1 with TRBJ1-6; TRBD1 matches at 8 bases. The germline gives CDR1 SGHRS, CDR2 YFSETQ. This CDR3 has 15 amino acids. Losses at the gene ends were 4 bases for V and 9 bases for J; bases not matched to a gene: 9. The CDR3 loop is CASSPGQGAGSPLHF. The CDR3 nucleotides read TGCGCCAGCAGCCCCGGCCAGGGGGCGGGTTCACCCCTCCACTTT.

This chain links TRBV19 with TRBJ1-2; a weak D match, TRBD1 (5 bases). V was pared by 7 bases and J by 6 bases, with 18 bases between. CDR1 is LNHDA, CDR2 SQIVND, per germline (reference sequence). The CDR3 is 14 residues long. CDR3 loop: CASINAGTSHGYTF. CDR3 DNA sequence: TGTGCCAGTATAAACGCCGGGACTTCCCATGGCTACACCTTC. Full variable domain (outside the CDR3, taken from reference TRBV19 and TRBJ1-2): DGGITQSPKYLFRKEGQNVTLSCEQNLNHDAMYWYRQDPGQGLRLIYYSQIVNDFQKGDIAEGYSVSREKKESFPLTVTSAQKNPTAFYLCASINAGTSHGYTFGSGTRLTVV.

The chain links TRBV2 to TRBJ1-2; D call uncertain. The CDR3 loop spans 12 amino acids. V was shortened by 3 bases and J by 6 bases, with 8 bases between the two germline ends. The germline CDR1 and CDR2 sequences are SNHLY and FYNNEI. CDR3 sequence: CASSEGPDGYTF. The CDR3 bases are TGTGCCAGCAGTGAGGGCCCGGATGGCTACACCTTC.